The sequence of this TCR beta chain was determined in a study of human T cells and chemical hapten exposure. CDR3 length: 18 amino acids. Germline V gene sequence: CDR1 SEHNR, CDR2 FQNEAQ (reference sequence). After removal of 5 bases from V and 0 bases from J, the junction contained 13 bases not matched to a gene. Study conclusions and caveats: No alteration of TCRs above 1 in 1000 frequency was seen with DPC sensitization.

About this clonotype: What it binds is unknown.

Time point given: patch test 2, 6 weeks after DPC sensitization. Documented treatment: therapeutic diphenylcyclopropenone sensitization with weekly scalp DPC. The study used a library that attached unique molecular identifiers to individual cDNA molecules. TCRdb processed the RACE reads anew with MiXCR; each CDR3 protein has one entry. Altogether some 44,000 distinct CDR3 sequences are present, around 9.3% being singletons, with the ten largest covering around 16%. This TCR was recovered from a woman aged 35 to 49 with alopecia areata. Some clones in this sample may be carry-over from other donors' samples. Sample: whole blood, taken in connection with sensitization to the hapten diphenylcyclopropenone (DPC). The chain joins TRBV7-9 to TRBJ1-3; 7 bases align to TRBD1. The CDR3 coding sequence is TGTGCCAGCAGCCCTACCGGGACAGACCTAAACTCTGGAAACACCATATATTTT. Protein: CASSPTGTDLNSGNTIYF. Based on the CDR3 plus reference TRBV7-9 and TRBJ1-3, the full variable domain is DTGVSQNPRHKITKRGQNVTFRCDPISEHNRLYWYRQTLGQGPEFLTYFQNEAQLEKSRLLSDRFSAERPKGSFSTLEIQRTEQGDSAMYLCASSPTGTDLNSGNTIYFGEGSWLTVV.